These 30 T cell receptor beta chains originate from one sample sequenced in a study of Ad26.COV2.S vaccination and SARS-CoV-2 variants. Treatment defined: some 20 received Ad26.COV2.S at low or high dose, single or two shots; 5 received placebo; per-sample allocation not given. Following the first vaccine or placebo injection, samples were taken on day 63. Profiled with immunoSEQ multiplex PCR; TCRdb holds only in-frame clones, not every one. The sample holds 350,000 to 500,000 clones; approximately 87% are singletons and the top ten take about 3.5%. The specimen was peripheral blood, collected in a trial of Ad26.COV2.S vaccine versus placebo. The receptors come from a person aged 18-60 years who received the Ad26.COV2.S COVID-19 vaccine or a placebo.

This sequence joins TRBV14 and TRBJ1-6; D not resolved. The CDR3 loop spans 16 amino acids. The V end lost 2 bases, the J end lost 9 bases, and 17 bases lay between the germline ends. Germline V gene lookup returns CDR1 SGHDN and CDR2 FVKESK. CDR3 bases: TGTGCCAGCAGCCAATGGTCTAGCGGATGGGGTTCACCCCTCCACTTT. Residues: CASSQWSSGWGSPLHF. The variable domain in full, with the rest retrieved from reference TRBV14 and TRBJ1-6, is EAGVTQFPSHSVIEKGQTVTLRCDPISGHDNLYWYRRVMGKEIKFLLHFVKESKQDESGMPNNRFLAERTGGTYSTLKVQPAELEDSGVYFCASSQWSSGWGSPLHFGNGTRLTVT.

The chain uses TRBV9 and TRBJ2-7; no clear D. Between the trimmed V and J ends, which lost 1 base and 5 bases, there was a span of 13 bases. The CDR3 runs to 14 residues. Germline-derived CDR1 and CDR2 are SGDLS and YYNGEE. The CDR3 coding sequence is TGTGCCAGCAGCGTATCCCCCCTCAGCCACGAGCAGTACTTC. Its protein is CASSVSPLSHEQYF.

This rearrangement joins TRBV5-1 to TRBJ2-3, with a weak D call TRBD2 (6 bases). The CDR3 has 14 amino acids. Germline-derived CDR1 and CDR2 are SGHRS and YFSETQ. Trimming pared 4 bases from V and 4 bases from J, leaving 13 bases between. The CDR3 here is CASSAATGADTQYF. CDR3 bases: TGCGCCAGCAGCGCGGCGACGGGGGCAGATACGCAGTATTTT.

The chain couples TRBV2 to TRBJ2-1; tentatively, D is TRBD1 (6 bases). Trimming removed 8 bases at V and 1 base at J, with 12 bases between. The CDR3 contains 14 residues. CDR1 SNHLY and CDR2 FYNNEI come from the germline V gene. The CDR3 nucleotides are TGTGCCAGCGAGGCAGGGGCTTCCTACAATGAGCAGTTCTTC. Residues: CASEAGASYNEQFF.

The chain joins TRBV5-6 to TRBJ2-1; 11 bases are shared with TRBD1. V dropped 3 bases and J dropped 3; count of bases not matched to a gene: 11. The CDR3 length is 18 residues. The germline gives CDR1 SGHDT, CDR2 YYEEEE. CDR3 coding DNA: TGTGCCAGCAGCTCCCCGGGACAGGGGGGACGAATCTACAATGAGCAGTTCTTC. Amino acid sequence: CASSSPGQGGRIYNEQFF.

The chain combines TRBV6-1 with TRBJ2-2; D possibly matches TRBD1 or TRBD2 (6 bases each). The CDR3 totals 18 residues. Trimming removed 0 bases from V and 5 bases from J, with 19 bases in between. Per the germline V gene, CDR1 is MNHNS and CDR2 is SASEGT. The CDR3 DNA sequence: TGTGCCAGCAGTGAAGCGTCGGGGGCGGTATTTTTGACCGGGGAGCTGTTTTTT. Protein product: CASSEASGAVFLTGELFF.

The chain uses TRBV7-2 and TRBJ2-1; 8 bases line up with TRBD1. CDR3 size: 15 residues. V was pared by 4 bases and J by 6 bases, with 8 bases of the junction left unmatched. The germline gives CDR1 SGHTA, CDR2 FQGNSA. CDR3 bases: TGTGCCAGCAGCTCTCGACAGGGGTTGGGCAATGAGCAGTTCTTC. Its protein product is CASSSRQGLGNEQFF.

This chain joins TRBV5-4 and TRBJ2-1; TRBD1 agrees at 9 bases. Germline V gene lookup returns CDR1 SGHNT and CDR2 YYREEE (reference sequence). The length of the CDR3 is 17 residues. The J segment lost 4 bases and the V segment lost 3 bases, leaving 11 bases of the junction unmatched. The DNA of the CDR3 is TGTGCCAGCAGCTCAAGCCGACAGGGGGGTAATTACAATGAGCAGTTCTTC. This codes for CASSSSRQGGNYNEQFF.

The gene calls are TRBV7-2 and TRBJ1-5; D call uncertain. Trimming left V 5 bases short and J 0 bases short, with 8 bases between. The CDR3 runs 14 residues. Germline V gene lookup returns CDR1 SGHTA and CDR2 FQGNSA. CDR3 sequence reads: CASSLRHSNQPQHF. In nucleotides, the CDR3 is TGTGCCAGCAGCCTCAGACATAGCAATCAGCCCCAGCATTTT.

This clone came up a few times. The CDR3 DNA reads as TGTGCCAGTAGTAGCTACAGGCACCCGGATGATAGCACTGAAGCTTTCTTT. It yields the protein CASSSYRHPDDSTEAFF. The chain is built from TRBV19 and TRBJ1-1, with TRBD1 as a possible D gene (5 bases). The germline V gene has CDR1 LNHDA and CDR2 SQIVND (reference sequence). Between the trimmed V and J ends, which lost 4 bases and 4 bases, there was a span of 22 bases. The CDR3 loop spans 17 amino acids.

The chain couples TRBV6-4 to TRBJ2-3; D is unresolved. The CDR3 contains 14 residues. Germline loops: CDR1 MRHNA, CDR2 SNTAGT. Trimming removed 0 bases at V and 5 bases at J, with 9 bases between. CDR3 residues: CASSDSWSGDTQYF. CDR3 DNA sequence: TGTGCCAGCAGTGACTCGTGGTCTGGAGATACGCAGTATTTT.

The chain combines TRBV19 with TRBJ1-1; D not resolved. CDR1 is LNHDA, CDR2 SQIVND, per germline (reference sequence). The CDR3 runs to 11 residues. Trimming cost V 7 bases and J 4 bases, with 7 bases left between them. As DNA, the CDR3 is TGTGCCAGTACGGTGGGCACTGAAGCTTTCTTT. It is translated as CASTVGTEAFF.

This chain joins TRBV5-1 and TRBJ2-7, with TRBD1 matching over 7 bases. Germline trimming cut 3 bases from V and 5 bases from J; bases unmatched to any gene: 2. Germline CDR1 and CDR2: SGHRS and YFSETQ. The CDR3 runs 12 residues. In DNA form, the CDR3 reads TGCGCCAGCAGCTGGCAGGGGGACGAGCAGTACTTC. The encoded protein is CASSWQGDEQYF.

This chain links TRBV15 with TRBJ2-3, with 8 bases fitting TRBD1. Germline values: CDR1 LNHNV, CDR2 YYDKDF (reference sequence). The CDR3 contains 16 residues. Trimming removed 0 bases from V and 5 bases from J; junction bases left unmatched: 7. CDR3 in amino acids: CATSRDRRGRGDTQYF. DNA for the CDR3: TGTGCCACCAGCAGAGATCGCAGGGGGCGCGGAGATACGCAGTATTTT. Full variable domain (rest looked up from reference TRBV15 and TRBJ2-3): DAMVIQNPRYQVTQFGKPVTLSCSQTLNHNVMYWYQQKSSQAPKLLFHYYDKDFNNEADTPDNFQSRRPNTSFCFLDIRSPGLGDTAMYLCATSRDRRGRGDTQYFGPGTRLTVL.

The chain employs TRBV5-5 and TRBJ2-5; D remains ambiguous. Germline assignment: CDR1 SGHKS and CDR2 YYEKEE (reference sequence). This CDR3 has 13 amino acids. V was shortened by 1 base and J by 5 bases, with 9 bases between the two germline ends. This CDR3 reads CASSLKGWETQYF. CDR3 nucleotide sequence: TGTGCCAGCAGCTTGAAAGGGTGGGAGACCCAGTACTTC.

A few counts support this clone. The CDR3 reads CASSSPHQGSTDTQYF. The CDR3 bases are TGTGCCAGCAGTTCCCCCCACCAGGGTAGCACAGATACGCAGTATTTT. This sequence joins TRBV27 and TRBJ2-3; a possible D gene is TRBD1 (5 bases). The CDR3 extends over 16 amino acids. V was clipped by 4 bases and J by 0 bases, with 14 bases between them. Germline V gene sequence: CDR1 MNHEY, CDR2 SMNVEV (reference sequence).

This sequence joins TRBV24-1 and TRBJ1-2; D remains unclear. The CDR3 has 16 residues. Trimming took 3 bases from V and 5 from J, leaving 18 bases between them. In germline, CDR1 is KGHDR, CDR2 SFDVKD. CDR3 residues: CATSDRTGRSLYGYTF. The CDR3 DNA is TGTGCCACCAGTGATAGGACGGGAAGAAGTTTGTATGGCTACACCTTC.

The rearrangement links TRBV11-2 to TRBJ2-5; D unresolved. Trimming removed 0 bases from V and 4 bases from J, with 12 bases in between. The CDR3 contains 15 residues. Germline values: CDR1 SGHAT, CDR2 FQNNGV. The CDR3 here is CASSLEVVKVETQYF. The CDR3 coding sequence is TGTGCCAGCAGCTTAGAAGTGGTTAAAGTAGAGACCCAGTACTTC.

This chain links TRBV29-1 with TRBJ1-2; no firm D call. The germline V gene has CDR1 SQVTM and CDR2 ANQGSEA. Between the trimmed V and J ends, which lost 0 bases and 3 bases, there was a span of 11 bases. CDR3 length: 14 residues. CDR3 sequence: CSVEDPRLYYGYTF. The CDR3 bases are TGCAGCGTTGAAGATCCCAGGCTGTACTATGGCTACACCTTC.

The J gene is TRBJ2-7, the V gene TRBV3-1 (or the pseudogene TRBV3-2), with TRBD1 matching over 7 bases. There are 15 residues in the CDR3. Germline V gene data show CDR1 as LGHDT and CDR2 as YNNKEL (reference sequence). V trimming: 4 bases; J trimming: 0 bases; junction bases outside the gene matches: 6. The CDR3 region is CASSRRQGSSYEQYF. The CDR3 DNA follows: TGTGCCAGCAGCCGCAGACAGGGATCCTCCTACGAGCAGTACTTC.

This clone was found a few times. The CDR3 DNA reads as TGTGCCAGCCGCACAGCCAATCAGCCCCAGCATTTT. Its translation: CASRTANQPQHF. The chain uses TRBV28 and TRBJ1-5; no clear D. Trimming removed 8 bases from V and 3 bases from J, with 8 bases in between. The germline CDR1 and CDR2 sequences are MDHEN and SYDVKM. CDR3 size: 12 residues.

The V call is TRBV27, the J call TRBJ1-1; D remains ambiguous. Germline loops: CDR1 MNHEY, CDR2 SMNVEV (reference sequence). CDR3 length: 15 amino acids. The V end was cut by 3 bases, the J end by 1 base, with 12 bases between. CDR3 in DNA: TGTGCCAGCAGTTTCGACGGTTGGGGGAACACTGAAGCTTTCTTT. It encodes CASSFDGWGNTEAFF.

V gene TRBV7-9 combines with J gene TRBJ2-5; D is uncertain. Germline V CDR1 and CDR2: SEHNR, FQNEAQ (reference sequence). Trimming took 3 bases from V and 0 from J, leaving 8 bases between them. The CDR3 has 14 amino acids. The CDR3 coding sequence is TGTGCCAGCAGCTTTTGGCAAGACCAAGAGACCCAGTACTTC. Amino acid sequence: CASSFWQDQETQYF.

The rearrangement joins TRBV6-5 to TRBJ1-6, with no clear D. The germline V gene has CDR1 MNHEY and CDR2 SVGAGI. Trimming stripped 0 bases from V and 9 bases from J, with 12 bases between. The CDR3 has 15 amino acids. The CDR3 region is CASSYSKGAGSPLHF. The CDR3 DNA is TGTGCCAGCAGTTACTCGAAGGGTGCGGGTTCACCCCTCCACTTT.

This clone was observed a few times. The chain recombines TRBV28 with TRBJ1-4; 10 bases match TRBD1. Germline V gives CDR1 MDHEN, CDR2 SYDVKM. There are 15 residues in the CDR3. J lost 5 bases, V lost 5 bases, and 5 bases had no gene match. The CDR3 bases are TGTGCCAGCAGTCAACCGGGACAGGGGAATGAAAAACTGTTTTTT. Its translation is CASSQPGQGNEKLFF.

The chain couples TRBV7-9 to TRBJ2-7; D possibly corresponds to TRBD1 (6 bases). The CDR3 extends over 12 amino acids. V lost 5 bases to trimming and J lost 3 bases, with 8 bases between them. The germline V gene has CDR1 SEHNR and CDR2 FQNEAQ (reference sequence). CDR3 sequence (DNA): TGTGCCAGCAGCGAGACAGGCTACGAGCAGTACTTC. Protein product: CASSETGYEQYF.

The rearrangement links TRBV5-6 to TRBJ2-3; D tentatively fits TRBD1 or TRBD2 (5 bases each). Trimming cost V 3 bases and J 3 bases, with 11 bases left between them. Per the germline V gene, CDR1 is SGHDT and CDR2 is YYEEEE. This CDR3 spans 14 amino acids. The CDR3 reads CASSWGRETDTQYF. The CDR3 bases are TGTGCCAGCAGCTGGGGCCGGGAAACAGATACGCAGTATTTT.

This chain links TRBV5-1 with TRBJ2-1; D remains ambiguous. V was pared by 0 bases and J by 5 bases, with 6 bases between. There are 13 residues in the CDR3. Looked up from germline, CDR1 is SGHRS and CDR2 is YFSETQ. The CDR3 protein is CASSLDSNNEQFF. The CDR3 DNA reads TGCGCCAGCAGCTTGGACAGTAACAATGAGCAGTTCTTC.

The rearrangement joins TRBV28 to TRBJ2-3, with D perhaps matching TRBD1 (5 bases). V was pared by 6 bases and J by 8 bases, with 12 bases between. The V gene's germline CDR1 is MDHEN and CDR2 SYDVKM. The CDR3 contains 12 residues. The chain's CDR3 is CASSIDSFTQYF. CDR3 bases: TGTGCCAGCAGCATCGACAGCTTTACGCAGTATTTT.

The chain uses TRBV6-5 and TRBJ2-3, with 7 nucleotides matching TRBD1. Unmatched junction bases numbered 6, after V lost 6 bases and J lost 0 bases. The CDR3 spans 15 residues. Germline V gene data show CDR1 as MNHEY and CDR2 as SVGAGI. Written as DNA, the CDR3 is TGTGCCAGCAGCGCAGGGGGTCTAAGCACAGATACGCAGTATTTT. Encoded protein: CASSAGGLSTDTQYF.